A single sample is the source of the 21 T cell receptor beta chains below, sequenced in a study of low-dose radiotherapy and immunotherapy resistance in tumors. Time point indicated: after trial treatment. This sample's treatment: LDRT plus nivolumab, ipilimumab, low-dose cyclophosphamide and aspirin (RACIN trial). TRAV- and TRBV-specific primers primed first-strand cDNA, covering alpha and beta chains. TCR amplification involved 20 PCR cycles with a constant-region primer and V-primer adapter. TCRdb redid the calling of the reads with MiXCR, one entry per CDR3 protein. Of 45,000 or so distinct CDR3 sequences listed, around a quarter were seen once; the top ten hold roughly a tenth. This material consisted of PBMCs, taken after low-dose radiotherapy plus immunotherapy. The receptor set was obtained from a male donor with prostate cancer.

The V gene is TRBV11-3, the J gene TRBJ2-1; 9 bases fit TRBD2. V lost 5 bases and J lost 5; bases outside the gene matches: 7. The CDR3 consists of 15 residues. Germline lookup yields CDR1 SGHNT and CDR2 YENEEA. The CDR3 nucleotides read TGTGCCAGCAGCGCAGGACTAGCGTTCAACAATGAGCAGTTCTTC. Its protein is CASSAGLAFNNEQFF.

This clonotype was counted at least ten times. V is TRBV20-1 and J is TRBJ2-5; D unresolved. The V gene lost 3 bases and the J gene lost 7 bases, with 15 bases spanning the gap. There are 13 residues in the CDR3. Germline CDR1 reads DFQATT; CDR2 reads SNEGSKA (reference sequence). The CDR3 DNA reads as TGCAGTGCTAGGGCAGGAAAAGATGGGACCCAGTACTTC. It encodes CSARAGKDGTQYF.

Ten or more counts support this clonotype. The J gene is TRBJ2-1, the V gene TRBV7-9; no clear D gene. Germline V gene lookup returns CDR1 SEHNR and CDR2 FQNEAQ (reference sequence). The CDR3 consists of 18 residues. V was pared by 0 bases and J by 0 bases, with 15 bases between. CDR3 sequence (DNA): TGTGCCAGCAGCTTAGCGCCTGGGGTCCGGACCTCCTACAATGAGCAGTTCTTC. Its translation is CASSLAPGVRTSYNEQFF.

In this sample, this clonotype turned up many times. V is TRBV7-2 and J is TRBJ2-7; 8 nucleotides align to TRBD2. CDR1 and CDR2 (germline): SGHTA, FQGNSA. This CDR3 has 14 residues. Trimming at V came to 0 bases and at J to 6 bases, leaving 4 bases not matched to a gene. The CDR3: CASSLALAGSEQYF. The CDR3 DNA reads TGTGCCAGCAGCTTAGCCCTAGCGGGTAGCGAGCAGTACTTC.

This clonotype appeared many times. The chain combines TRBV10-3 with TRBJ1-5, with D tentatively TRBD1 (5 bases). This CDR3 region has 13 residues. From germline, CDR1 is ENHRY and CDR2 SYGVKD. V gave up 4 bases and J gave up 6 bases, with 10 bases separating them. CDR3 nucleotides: TGTGCCATCAGTGGGGAGGGGAGTCAGCCCCAGCATTTT. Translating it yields CAISGEGSQPQHF.

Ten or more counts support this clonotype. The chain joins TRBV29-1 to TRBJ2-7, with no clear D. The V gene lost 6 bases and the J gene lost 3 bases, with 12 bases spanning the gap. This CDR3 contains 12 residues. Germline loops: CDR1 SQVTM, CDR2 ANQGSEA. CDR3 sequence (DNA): TGCAGCGTCGTTTCTCCCTACTACGAGCAGTACTTC. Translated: CSVVSPYYEQYF.

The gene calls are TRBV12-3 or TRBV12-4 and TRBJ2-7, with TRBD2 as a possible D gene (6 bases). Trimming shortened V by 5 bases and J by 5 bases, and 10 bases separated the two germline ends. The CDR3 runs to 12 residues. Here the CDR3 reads CASSGGINEQYF. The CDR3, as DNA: TGTGCCAGCAGTGGGGGGATAAACGAGCAGTACTTC.

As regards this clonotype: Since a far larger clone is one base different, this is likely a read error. The CDR3 loop is CASRGRGSSYNEQYF. CDR3 nucleotides: TGTGCCAGCAGGGGCAGAGGGAGCTCCTACAATGAGCAGTACTTC. The rearrangement links TRBV6-6 to TRBJ2-7; tentative D call: TRBD2 (5 bases). The V gene lost 6 bases and the J gene lost 7 bases, with 22 bases spanning the gap. CDR3 length equals 15 residues. CDR1 is MNHNY, CDR2 SVGAGI, per germline (reference sequence).

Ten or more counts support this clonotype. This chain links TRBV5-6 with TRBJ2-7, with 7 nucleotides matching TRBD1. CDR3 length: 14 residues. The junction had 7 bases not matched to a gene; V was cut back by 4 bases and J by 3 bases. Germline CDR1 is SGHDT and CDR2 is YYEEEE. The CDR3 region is CASSPGTESYEQYF. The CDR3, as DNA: TGTGCCAGCAGCCCCGGGACAGAAAGCTACGAGCAGTACTTC.

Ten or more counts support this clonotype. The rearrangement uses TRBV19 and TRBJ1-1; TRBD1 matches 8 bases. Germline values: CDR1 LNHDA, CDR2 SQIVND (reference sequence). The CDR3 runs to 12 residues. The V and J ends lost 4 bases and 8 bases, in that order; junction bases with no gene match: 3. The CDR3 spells CASSRQGYEAFF. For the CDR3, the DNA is TGTGCCAGTAGTAGACAGGGGTACGAAGCTTTCTTT. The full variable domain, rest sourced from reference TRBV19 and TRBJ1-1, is DGGITQSPKYLFRKEGQNVTLSCEQNLNHDAMYWYRQDPGQGLRLIYYSQIVNDFQKGDIAEGYSVSREKKESFPLTVTSAQKNPTAFYLCASSRQGYEAFFGQGTRLTVV.

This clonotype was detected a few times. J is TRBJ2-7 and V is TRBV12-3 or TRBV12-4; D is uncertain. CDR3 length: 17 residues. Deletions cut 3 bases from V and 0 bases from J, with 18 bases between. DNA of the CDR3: TGTGCCAGCAGTTTTTTTTCAAGGTGGGCTAGCTCCTACGAGCAGTACTTC. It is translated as CASSFFSRWASSYEQYF.

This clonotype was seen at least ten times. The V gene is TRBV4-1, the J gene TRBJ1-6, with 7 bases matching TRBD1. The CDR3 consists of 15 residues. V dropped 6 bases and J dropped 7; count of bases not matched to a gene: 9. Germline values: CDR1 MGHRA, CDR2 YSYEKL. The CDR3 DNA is TGCGCCAGCAGTCACAACCGGGACAGAAATTCACCCCTCCACTTT. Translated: CASSHNRDRNSPLHF.

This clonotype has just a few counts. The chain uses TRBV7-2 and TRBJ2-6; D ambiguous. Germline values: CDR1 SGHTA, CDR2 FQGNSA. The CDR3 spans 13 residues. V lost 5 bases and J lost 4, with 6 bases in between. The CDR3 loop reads CASSPDGANVLTF. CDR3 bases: TGTGCCAGCAGCCCGGACGGGGCCAACGTCCTGACTTTC.

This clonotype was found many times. Written as DNA, the CDR3 is TGTGCCAGCAGTGACTCTGTAGGGTTGGCTGAAAAACTGTTTTTT. Translation gives CASSDSVGLAEKLFF. V and J are TRBV25-1 and TRBJ1-4, with unresolved D. V gave up 3 bases and J gave up 7 bases, with 15 bases separating them. The length of the CDR3 is 15 residues. Per germline, CDR1 MGHDK and CDR2 SYGVNS.

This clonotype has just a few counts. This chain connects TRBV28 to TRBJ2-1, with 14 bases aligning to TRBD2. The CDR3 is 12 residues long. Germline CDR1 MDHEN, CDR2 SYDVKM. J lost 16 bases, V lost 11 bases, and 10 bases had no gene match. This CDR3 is CASGLAGVYTFF. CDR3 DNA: TGTGCCTCGGGACTAGCGGGAGTGTATACTTTCTTC.

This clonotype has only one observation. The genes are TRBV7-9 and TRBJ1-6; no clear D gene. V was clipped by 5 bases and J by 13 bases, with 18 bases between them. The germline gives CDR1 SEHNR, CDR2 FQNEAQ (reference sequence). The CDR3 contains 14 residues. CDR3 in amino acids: CASSLVGTNPPLHF. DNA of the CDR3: TGTGCCAGCAGCCTGGTTGGTACTAACCCGCCCCTCCACTTT.

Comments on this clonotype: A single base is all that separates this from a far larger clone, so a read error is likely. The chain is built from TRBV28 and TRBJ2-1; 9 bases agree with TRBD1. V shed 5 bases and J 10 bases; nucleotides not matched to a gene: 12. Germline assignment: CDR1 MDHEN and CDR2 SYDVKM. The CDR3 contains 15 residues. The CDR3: CASSQPGQGLYEQFF. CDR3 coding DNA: TGTGCCAGCAGTCAGCCGGGACAGGGACTTTACGAGCAGTTCTTC.

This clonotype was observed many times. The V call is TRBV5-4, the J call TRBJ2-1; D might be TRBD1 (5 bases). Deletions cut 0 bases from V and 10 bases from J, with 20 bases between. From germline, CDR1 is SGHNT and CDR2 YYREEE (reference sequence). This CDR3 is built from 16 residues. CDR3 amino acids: CASSLGGSEAMKEQFF. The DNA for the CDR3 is TGTGCCAGCAGCTTGGGGGGCAGTGAAGCAATGAAGGAGCAGTTCTTC. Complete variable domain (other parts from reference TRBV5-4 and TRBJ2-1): ETGVTQSPTHLIKTRGQQVTLRCSSQSGHNTVSWYQQALGQGPQFIFQYYREEENGRGNFPPRFSGLQFPNYSSELNVNALELDDSALYLCASSLGGSEAMKEQFFGPGTRLTVL.

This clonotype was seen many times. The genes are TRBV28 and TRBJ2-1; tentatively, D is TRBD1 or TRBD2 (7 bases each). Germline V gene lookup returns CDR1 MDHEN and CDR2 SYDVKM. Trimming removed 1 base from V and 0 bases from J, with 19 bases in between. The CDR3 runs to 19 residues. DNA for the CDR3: TGTGCCAGCAGTTTATCCCCTCGCAGGGGGGGAAGCTCCTACAATGAGCAGTTCTTC. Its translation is CASSLSPRRGGSSYNEQFF. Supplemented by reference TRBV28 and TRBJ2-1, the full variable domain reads DVKVTQSSRYLVKRTGEKVFLECVQDMDHENMFWYRQDPGLGLRLIYFSYDVKMKEKGDIPEGYSVSREKKERFSLILESASTNQTSMYLCASSLSPRRGGSSYNEQFFGPGTRLTVL.

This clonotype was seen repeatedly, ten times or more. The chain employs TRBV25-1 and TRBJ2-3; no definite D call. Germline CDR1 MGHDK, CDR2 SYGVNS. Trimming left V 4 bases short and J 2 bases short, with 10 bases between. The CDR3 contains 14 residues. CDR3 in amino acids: CASSAGGTTDTQYF. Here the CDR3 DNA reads TGTGCCAGCAGTGCTGGCGGCACCACAGATACGCAGTATTTT.

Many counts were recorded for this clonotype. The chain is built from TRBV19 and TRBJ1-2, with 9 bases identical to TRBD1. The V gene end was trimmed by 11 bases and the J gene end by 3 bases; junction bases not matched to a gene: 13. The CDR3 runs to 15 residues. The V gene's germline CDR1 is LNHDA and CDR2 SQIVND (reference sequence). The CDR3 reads CALVTAGTGHYGYTF. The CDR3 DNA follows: TGTGCCCTTGTGACGGCCGGGACAGGGCACTATGGCTACACCTTC.